This passage covers 31 T cell receptor beta chains from one sample sequenced in a study of TIL therapy for anti-PD-1-resistant metastatic lung cancer. Sample time point: pre-treatment sample, taken before nivolumab and TIL therapy. Tumor tissue came from excised metastases, mostly pleural nodules or supraclavicular lymph nodes. The libraries were made with immunoSEQ v3. Clones were read by immunoSEQ multiplex PCR, and TCRdb kept only the in-frame ones, dropping some. The sample comprises about 100,000 clones, about three fifths of which are singletons, and 11% rests with the top ten. This specimen consisted of tumor tissue, obtained at baseline. The receptors were sampled from a person aged 25 to 80 with non-small cell lung cancer.

This chain connects TRBV5-6 to TRBJ2-3; D gene unclear. V lost 4 bases and J lost 5, with 11 bases in between. The CDR3 is 13 residues long. Germline V gives CDR1 SGHDT, CDR2 YYEEEE. The CDR3 nucleotides read TGTGCCAGCAGCCTTCGACATCTAGATACGCAGTATTTT. Translating gives CASSLRHLDTQYF.

The chain employs TRBV28 and TRBJ1-2; 7 bases match TRBD1. Germline assignment: CDR1 MDHEN and CDR2 SYDVKM. J was trimmed by 5 bases and V by 7 bases; bases with no gene match: 7. This CDR3 has 13 residues. The CDR3: CASTFQGGYGYTF. CDR3 DNA sequence: TGTGCCAGCACCTTCCAGGGGGGGTATGGCTACACCTTC.

Only a few counts were recorded for this clone. The CDR3 DNA reads TGCGCCAGCAGCCCCGACAGGAATTATAATTCACCCCTCCACTTT. This gives the protein CASSPDRNYNSPLHF. This rearrangement joins TRBV4-1 to TRBJ1-6, with a possible D match to TRBD1 (6 bases). The V and J ends lost 4 bases and 4 bases respectively, with 11 bases between them. CDR1 is MGHRA, CDR2 YSYEKL, per germline. The length of the CDR3 is 15 residues.

This clone was detected only a few times. V usage is TRBV6-2 or TRBV6-3 and J usage is TRBJ2-7, with TRBD1 matching 7 bases. The CDR3 totals 14 residues. Unmatched junction bases numbered 6, after V lost 1 base and J lost 6 bases. The germline V gene encodes CDR1 MNHEY and CDR2 SVGEGT. In DNA form, the CDR3 reads TGTGCCAGCAGTTACTTTCAGGGGGTTGGCGAGCAGTACTTC. Protein sequence: CASSYFQGVGEQYF.

This chain links TRBV7-2 with TRBJ2-1; D is tentatively TRBD1 or TRBD2 (5 bases each). Germline V gene sequence: CDR1 SGHTA, CDR2 FQGNSA. This CDR3 is built from 15 residues. V was cut by 5 bases and J by 4 bases, with 15 bases left in between. CDR3 protein: CASSLDRDVYNEQFF. The CDR3 DNA reads as TGTGCCAGCAGCCTGGATAGGGACGTATACAATGAGCAGTTCTTC. Full variable domain (missing parts from reference TRBV7-2 and TRBJ2-1): GAGVSQSPSNKVTEKGKDVELRCDPISGHTALYWYRQSLGQGLEFLIYFQGNSAPDKSGLPSDRFSAERTGGSVSTLTIQRTQQEDSAVYLCASSLDRDVYNEQFFGPGTRLTVL.

This rearrangement joins TRBV5-1 to TRBJ1-2; 11 bases are a match to TRBD1. Looked up from germline, CDR1 is SGHRS and CDR2 is YFSETQ. The ends lost 4 bases at V and 8 bases at J; junction bases unmatched: 7. The CDR3 extends over 14 amino acids. The CDR3, as DNA: TGCGCCAGCAGCCCGGACAGGGGGCGCGAGGGCTACACCTTC. Encoded protein: CASSPDRGREGYTF.

The genes are TRBV7-2 and TRBJ2-2; a weak D match, TRBD1 (6 bases). The V end was cut by 2 bases, the J end by 4 bases, with 17 bases between. The CDR3 sequence is 17 residues long. CDR1 and CDR2 (germline): SGHTA, FQGNSA. The CDR3 DNA reads as TGTGCCAGCAGCTTAAGGGGGTGGCAGGGACCCACCGGGGAGCTGTTTTTT. As protein: CASSLRGWQGPTGELFF. The full variable domain, with the rest looked up from reference TRBV7-2 and TRBJ2-2, is GAGVSQSPSNKVTEKGKDVELRCDPISGHTALYWYRQSLGQGLEFLIYFQGNSAPDKSGLPSDRFSAERTGGSVSTLTIQRTQQEDSAVYLCASSLRGWQGPTGELFFGEGSRLTVL.

The chain combines TRBV2 with TRBJ2-2, with 7 bases aligning to TRBD2. J lost 4 bases, V lost 11 bases, and 10 bases had no gene match. The CDR3 consists of 14 residues. The germline V gene has CDR1 SNHLY and CDR2 FYNNEI. The CDR3 coding sequence is TGTGCCTCTAGGGGAGGGTCAGGCACCGGGGAGCTGTTTTTT. It specifies CASRGGSGTGELFF.

This clone came up once. V gene TRBV12-3 or TRBV12-4 combines with J gene TRBJ2-5; D gene uncertain. CDR3 length equals 12 residues. The ends were cut back, 3 bases at V and 4 bases at J, with 6 bases in the middle. CDR3: CASSFGRETQYF. Here the CDR3 DNA reads TGTGCCAGCAGTTTCGGACGAGAGACCCAGTACTTC.

This clone was observed a few times. V gene TRBV30 combines with J gene TRBJ1-3, with D possibly TRBD1 on 5 matching bases. The CDR3 extends over 16 amino acids. CDR1 GTSNPN and CDR2 SVGIG come from the germline V gene (reference sequence). V was trimmed by 1 base and J by 5 bases, leaving 18 bases between them. The CDR3 bases are TGTGCCTGGAGTGAGCGGGCAGGTGGGGCCCGAAACACCATATATTTT. Translation: CAWSERAGGARNTIYF.

This rearrangement joins TRBV7-9 to TRBJ2-5; D perhaps matches TRBD2 (6 bases). V gave up 5 bases and J gave up 1 base, with 14 bases separating them. This CDR3 comprises 15 residues. Germline-derived CDR1 and CDR2 are SEHNR and FQNEAQ (reference sequence). CDR3 sequence reads: CASSRGSGFQETQYF. The CDR3 nucleotides read TGTGCCAGCAGCCGGGGGTCGGGGTTCCAAGAGACCCAGTACTTC.

The chain links TRBV5-1 to TRBJ1-2; TRBD1 might be the D (5 bases). The germline CDR1 and CDR2 sequences are SGHRS and YFSETQ. This CDR3 is 15 amino acids long. V was shortened by 6 bases and J by 1 base, with 16 bases between the two germline ends. In DNA, the CDR3 is TGCGCCAGCACCCGATATTCCGACAGTAACTATGGCTACACCTTC. This codes for CASTRYSDSNYGYTF.

This clone has more than one count but fewer than ten. V gene TRBV6-5 combines with J gene TRBJ1-1; tentatively, D is TRBD1 (5 bases). Germline loops: CDR1 MNHEY, CDR2 SVGAGI. The V end lost 2 bases, the J end lost 7 bases, and 5 bases lay between the germline ends. The CDR3 length is 11 residues. CDR3 amino acids: CASSYQGEAFF. The CDR3 bases are TGTGCCAGCAGTTACCAGGGTGAAGCTTTCTTT.

V gene TRBV19 combines with J gene TRBJ2-2, with 9 bases lining up with TRBD2. The CDR3 extends over 15 amino acids. Germline V gene lookup returns CDR1 LNHDA and CDR2 SQIVND (reference sequence). V lost 5 bases and J lost 4; bases outside the gene matches: 5. The CDR3 sequence is CASSQLAGATGELFF. In DNA, the CDR3 is TGTGCCAGTAGTCAGTTAGCGGGAGCCACCGGGGAGCTGTTTTTT.

V usage is TRBV2 and J usage is TRBJ2-5; 10 nucleotides align to TRBD2. Germline V gene data show CDR1 as SNHLY and CDR2 as FYNNEI. Trimming at V came to 5 bases and at J to 2 bases, leaving 14 bases not matched to a gene. The CDR3 runs to 18 residues. CDR3 bases: TGTGCCAGCAGTAGGGGCCTAGCGGGAGATGAAGGACAAGAGACCCAGTACTTC. As protein: CASSRGLAGDEGQETQYF.

J is TRBJ1-1 and V is TRBV6-5; the D gene is possibly TRBD1 (6 bases). The length of the CDR3 is 15 residues. V was cut by 0 bases and J by 1 base, with 9 bases left in between. Germline assignment: CDR1 MNHEY and CDR2 SVGAGI. Here the CDR3 reads CASSYSRTANTEAFF. The CDR3 DNA reads as TGTGCCAGCAGTTACTCCCGGACAGCGAACACTGAAGCTTTCTTT.

The chain recombines TRBV28 with TRBJ1-5; a possible D gene is TRBD1 (6 bases). The germline V gene encodes CDR1 MDHEN and CDR2 SYDVKM. The CDR3 is 16 residues long. The V end lost 3 bases, the J end lost 2 bases, and 14 bases lay between the germline ends. The CDR3 loop reads CASSFPGRGGNQPQHF. CDR3 nucleotides: TGTGCCAGCAGTTTTCCGGGCAGGGGAGGCAATCAGCCCCAGCATTTT.

The genes are TRBV4-3 and TRBJ2-4; D uncertain. This CDR3 has 15 amino acids. CDR1 is LGHNA, CDR2 YSLEER, per germline. With 0 bases removed from V and 0 bases from J, the gap between germline ends came to 6 bases. The CDR3 region is CASSQDGLAKNIQYF. The CDR3 nucleotides read TGCGCCAGCAGCCAAGATGGGTTAGCCAAAAACATTCAGTACTTC.

The V gene is TRBV5-5, the J gene TRBJ1-5; D remains unclear. The length of the CDR3 is 13 residues. The germline V gene encodes CDR1 SGHKS and CDR2 YYEKEE (reference sequence). V was trimmed by 1 base and J by 5 bases, leaving 7 bases between them. CDR3 sequence: CASSLSSDQPQHF. Here the CDR3 DNA reads TGTGCCAGCAGCTTGAGTTCGGATCAGCCCCAGCATTTT.

This chain connects TRBV11-2 to TRBJ1-1; 7 positions agree with TRBD1. V dropped 6 bases and J dropped 5; count of bases not matched to a gene: 6. CDR1 and CDR2 from the germline V gene are SGHAT and FQNNGV. The CDR3 totals 13 residues. In nucleotides, the CDR3 is TGTGCCAGCAGTACAGGGGTGAGGACTGAAGCTTTCTTT. Translation: CASSTGVRTEAFF.

The chain is built from TRBV10-3 and TRBJ2-2, with 7 bases identical to TRBD1. The V gene's germline CDR1 is ENHRY and CDR2 SYGVKD. This CDR3 has 14 residues. V dropped 10 bases and J dropped 3; count of bases not matched to a gene: 8. The CDR3 is CATRGTADTGELFF. CDR3 in DNA: TGTGCCACCCGTGGGACAGCCGACACCGGGGAGCTGTTTTTT.

The chain joins TRBV27 to TRBJ2-3; 9 nucleotides match TRBD1. The CDR3 totals 15 residues. Germline CDR1 and CDR2: MNHEY and SMNVEV (reference sequence). The J segment lost 2 bases and the V segment lost 6 bases, leaving 6 bases of the junction unmatched. The CDR3 reads CASRTRQGVTDTQYF. As DNA, the CDR3 is TGTGCCAGCAGAACCCGACAGGGGGTCACAGATACGCAGTATTTT.

The chain is built from TRBV28 and TRBJ1-3; TRBD1 might be the D (6 bases). The germline V gene encodes CDR1 MDHEN and CDR2 SYDVKM. Trimming left V 6 bases short and J 10 bases short, with 16 bases between. This CDR3 is built from 13 residues. The DNA of the CDR3 is TGTGCCAGCAGCCCCCAGGGGTCGGGAACCATATATTTT. Protein product: CASSPQGSGTIYF.

The chain is built from TRBV19 and TRBJ1-2, with TRBD1 matching over 10 bases. CDR1 LNHDA and CDR2 SQIVND come from the germline V gene (reference sequence). V lost 3 bases, J lost 5 bases, and 6 bases stayed unmatched. There are 15 residues in the CDR3. The CDR3 region is CASSITGQGRYGYTF. For the CDR3, the DNA is TGTGCCAGTAGTATTACGGGACAGGGGCGGTATGGCTACACCTTC.

The chain uses TRBV18 and TRBJ2-5, with D uncertain. The CDR3 extends over 13 amino acids. Looked up from germline, CDR1 is KGHSH and CDR2 is LQKENI. V dropped 2 bases and J dropped 4 bases, with 8 bases sitting between them. The CDR3 coding sequence is TGTGCCAGCTCACCATATGAGCGAGAGACCCAGTACTTC. Translating gives CASSPYERETQYF.

The rearrangement joins TRBV7-9 to TRBJ2-1, with TRBD2 matching over 8 bases. Trimming took 4 bases from V and 4 from J; bases not matched to a gene: 9. The CDR3 totals 16 residues. Germline lookup yields CDR1 SEHNR and CDR2 FQNEAQ (reference sequence). The CDR3 loop is CASSSLGGGSYNEQFF. CDR3 coding DNA: TGTGCCAGCAGCTCTCTGGGCGGGGGGTCTTACAATGAGCAGTTCTTC.

This chain links TRBV7-2 with TRBJ2-7; a possible D gene is TRBD2 (6 bases). V was cut by 5 bases and J by 3 bases, with 20 bases left in between. From germline, CDR1 is SGHTA and CDR2 FQGNSA. The CDR3 is made up of 16 amino acids. The CDR3 nucleotides read TGTGCCAGCAGCCCCCGAGGAGGGTACGCCGTCTACGAGCAGTACTTC. The encoded protein is CASSPRGGYAVYEQYF.

The gene calls are TRBV10-1 and TRBJ2-1; no clear D. V was trimmed by 0 bases and J by 10 bases, leaving 16 bases between them. Looked up from germline, CDR1 is WNHNN and CDR2 is SYGVQD (reference sequence). The CDR3 has 15 residues. CDR3 protein: CASSESAYPSGEQFF. CDR3 in DNA: TGCGCCAGCAGTGAGTCAGCTTACCCATCTGGAGAGCAGTTCTTC.

The J gene is TRBJ2-7, the V gene TRBV9, with D possibly being TRBD1 (6 bases). The germline CDR1 and CDR2 sequences are SGDLS and YYNGEE. CDR3 length equals 12 residues. V shed 4 bases and J shed 5 bases, with 10 bases lying between them. The CDR3 reads CASSPGHNEQYF. The CDR3 DNA sequence: TGTGCCAGCAGCCCGGGACACAACGAGCAGTACTTC.

The chain couples TRBV7-2 to TRBJ2-3, with 9 bases matching TRBD2. The CDR3 has 16 residues. CDR1 and CDR2 (germline): SGHTA, FQGNSA. V lost 2 bases and J lost 5; bases outside the gene matches: 8. The CDR3 sequence is CASSLSLSGGGDTQYF. DNA for the CDR3: TGTGCCAGCAGCTTATCCCTTAGCGGGGGTGGAGATACGCAGTATTTT.

The chain recombines TRBV5-5 with TRBJ2-1; 7 nucleotides match TRBD2. Germline values: CDR1 SGHKS, CDR2 YYEKEE (reference sequence). J gave up 2 bases and V 4 bases, and 6 bases lay outside the gene matches. CDR3 size: 15 residues. The CDR3 reads CASSPTSDPYNEQFF. In DNA, the CDR3 is TGTGCCAGCAGCCCTACTAGCGACCCCTACAATGAGCAGTTCTTC.